This T cell receptor beta chain was obtained from a study of T cells in Graves' hyperthyroidism and ophthalmopathy (dated by TCRdb to about 2019). Context from the whole study: Peripheral blood samples were taken at the time of initial diagnosis, prior to any treatment. A discovery cohort of roughly 96 patients, approximately 44 with Graves' ophthalmopathy and over 55 with stable Graves' hyperthyroidism, was used to find distinguishing TCR V-J signatures. Whether ophthalmopathy could be predicted prospectively was tested in an independent validation cohort made up of roughly 19 hyperthyroidism patients plus 17 patients who later progressed to ophthalmopathy. The roughly 94 discovery patients were randomly split 7:3 into training and test sets. The study also compared thyroid tissue and blood T-cell repertoires from about six Graves' hyperthyroidism patients. After blood sampling, hyperthyroidism patients were treated with methimazole at a starting dose of 30 mg daily, and ophthalmopathy patients were treated with high-dose intravenous methylprednisolone. The paper reports TCR Vbeta CDR3 sequencing of fewer than 150 peripheral blood samples: around 45 ophthalmopathy, roughly 74 hyperthyroidism and some 17 progressor patients.

Stable Graves' hyperthyroidism was defined as the absence of progression to ophthalmopathy over 18 months of follow-up. Hyperthyroidism patients were newly diagnosed, with disease duration under 2 months, and aged 18 to 65 years. The study excluded patients with uncontrolled infections, other autoimmune diseases, pregnancy or lactation. Diagnoses relied on clinical symptoms, serum thyroxine and TRAb, thyroid ultrasound and orbital computed tomography. Ficoll-Paque density gradient centrifugation was used to isolate PBMCs from 10 ml of fresh peripheral blood. Trizol reagent was used to extract total RNA, and RNA quality was then checked on an Agilent 2100 Bioanalyzer. Ends trimmed: V by 0 bases, J by 5 bases; bases unmatched to a gene: 13. From cysteine to phenylalanine, the CDR3 is 17 amino acids long. Solely the CDR3 DNA is kept, with 51 bases framed from the first base. The germline V gene (reference sequence) sets CDR1 to SEHNR and CDR2 to FQNEAQ.

Amplification of TCR beta CDR3 regions was carried out from RNA transcripts. For the first round of RT-PCR on the TCR CDR3, the HTBI primer set was used together with the Qiagen OneStep RT-PCR kit. A second multiplex PCR round built the libraries, followed by size selection and purification. The libraries were sequenced on an Illumina HiSeq2000 using paired-end 100 bp reads. The authors' analysis ran thus. SOAPnuke was used to process the raw data, removing reads that contained adapters or uncalled bases, had a mean Phred below 15, or lacked an exact match to the constant primer or identifier. COPE v1.2.5 was used to merge high-quality paired reads, and clonotypes were defined as unique nucleotide sequences. MiTCR v1.1 was used to align clonotypes to the IMGT TRBV, TRBD and TRBJ reference segments. Only V-J combinations with frequency above 0.0001, covering 99% to 99.2% of repertoires, were analysed. A TCS score was defined as the ratio between F50 (clonal expansion) and ExV (chaos), using BLOSUM62-based TCRdist between CDR3 peptides within each V-J. Welch's t-statistics and random forest reduced 450 to 600 V-J features to around 14, which were used in a naive Bayes classifier (R e1071). The public reads were quality trimmed at Q25 with fastp and then assembled into clones with MiXCR by TCRdb, keeping productive beta chains. When rows share a CDR3 protein, they turn into one entry using the most common DNA and genes. It is TCRdb's table, rather than the study itself, that gives the V and J calls and clone size. The sample data list fewer than 800,000 distinct CDR3 sequences, and about a sixth of these were observed just once. The ten largest clones take up under 8.5% of the sample.

The sample holds many counts of this clonotype. Its specific antigen is unknown. Per-nucleotide qualities are absent, and no much larger clonotype sits a single base away. Results the study describes overall, beyond this receptor: In validation, the model predicted progression to ophthalmopathy with approximately 70% sensitivity and 72% to 85% specificity, a median of 6.5 months before onset. Most expanded thyroid clonotypes (frequency above 0.001) were also detected in blood, suggesting blood repertoires may reflect thyroid immune responses. Sample size was not statistically predetermined, and investigators were not blinded to group allocation. In cross-validation, a model built on a 13 V-J signature told ophthalmopathy apart from stable hyperthyroidism with approximately 91% sensitivity and 81% to 82% specificity, and in testing the same model reached 80%/75%.

Here the chain combines TRBV7-9 and TRBJ2-7; 7 of the junction bases match TRBD1. The sample was blood. The TCR originated in a man in his late teens or twenties with Graves' hyperthyroidism. CDR3 loop: CASSLASTGSLSHEQYF. The nucleotides are TGTGCCAGCAGCTTAGCCTCGACAGGGTCCCTGTCCCACGAGCAGTACTTC.